This T cell receptor beta chain was captured by sequencing in a study of cytomegalovirus exposure and HLA in healthy donors. General study findings and limits: It was reported that the classifier diagnosed cytomegalovirus status with high specificity and sensitivity in both the original and validation cohorts.

This PCR relied on a set of 60 Vbeta primers and 13 Jbeta primers. The method was immunoSEQ multiplex PCR; TCRdb's version includes in-frame clones alone and lacks a portion of them. The sample consists of 150,000 to 200,000 clones, 70% to 80% of them appearing once. As concerns this clone: As yet, its antigen is unknown.

Material for sequencing was PBMCs. The origin of this receptor is a man younger than 30 in good health and CMV-seropositive.

The CDR3 protein is CSVGGGEGSTDTQYF. As DNA, the CDR3 is TGCAGCGTTGGTGGGGGGGAGGGCTCCACAGATACGCAGTATTTT. The rearrangement links TRBV29-1 to TRBJ2-3, with TRBD2 matching over 7 bases. In germline, CDR1 is SQVTM, CDR2 ANQGSEA. This CDR3 region has 15 residues. Germline trimming cut 4 bases from V and 2 bases from J; bases unmatched to any gene: 9.